The source of this T cell receptor (beta chain) is a study of graft-versus-host responses after intestinal transplantation. TCRdb's table, derived via immunoSEQ multiplex PCR, lists solely in-frame clones and lacks some. The table records around 100,000 clones, about 90% of them present only once. Comment on this clone: Its specificity is unknown.

Germline loops: CDR1 SNHLY, CDR2 FYNNEI. V was pared by 6 bases and J by 5 bases, with 10 bases between. This CDR3 is built from 12 residues. The TCR originated in a human donor who was the organ donor for an intestinal transplant. Sequenced material: unstimulated CD4+ T cells sorted from spleen or lymph node cells, taken before transplant. This chain links TRBV2 with TRBJ2-5, with D unclear. The CDR3 loop is CASRGNGETQYF. For the CDR3, the DNA is TGTGCCAGCAGGGGGAACGGGGAGACCCAGTACTTC.